What follows are 26 T cell receptor beta chains derived from one specimen sequenced in a study of blood T cell repertoires in COVID-19. Produced via immunoSEQ multiplex PCR; TCRdb's table is partial and in-frame only. Of 250,000 or so clones detected, almost 90% appear once; the ten largest clones hold approximately 2.1%. Sequenced: peripheral blood. These receptors were collected from a woman in her sixties with COVID-19, enrolled during active disease.

The chain couples TRBV7-9 to TRBJ1-1; 9 positions match TRBD1. Trimming at V came to 2 bases and at J to 6 bases, leaving 13 bases not matched to a gene. CDR3 length equals 17 residues. CDR1 is SEHNR, CDR2 FQNEAQ, per germline (reference sequence). The CDR3 DNA reads TGTGCCAGCAGCTTATGGTCCCGGGACAGGGAGGTGGCTGAAGCTTTCTTT. Its translation is CASSLWSRDREVAEAFF. Variable domain in full (rest from reference TRBV7-9 and TRBJ1-1): DTGVSQNPRHKITKRGQNVTFRCDPISEHNRLYWYRQTLGQGPEFLTYFQNEAQLEKSRLLSDRFSAERPKGSFSTLEIQRTEQGDSAMYLCASSLWSRDREVAEAFFGQGTRLTVV.

This clone has just one count. The chain recombines TRBV18 with TRBJ1-4; D is possibly TRBD1 (5 bases). V was shortened by 2 bases and J by 0 bases, with 10 bases between the two germline ends. Germline V lookup: CDR1 KGHSH, CDR2 LQKENI. This CDR3 is built from 16 residues. The CDR3 is CASSPGRGATNEKLFF. The DNA of the CDR3 is TGTGCCAGCTCACCAGGGAGGGGTGCAACTAATGAAAAACTGTTTTTT. Based on the CDR3 plus reference TRBV18 and TRBJ1-4, the full variable domain is NAGVMQNPRHLVRRRGQEARLRCSPMKGHSHVYWYRQLPEEGLKFMVYLQKENIIDESGMPKERFSAEFPKEGPSILRIQQVVRGDSAAYFCASSPGRGATNEKLFFGSGTQLSVL.

J is TRBJ1-5 and V is TRBV3-1 (or the pseudogene TRBV3-2), with a weak D call TRBD1 (5 bases). The length of the CDR3 is 18 residues. Trimming removed 0 bases at V and 1 base at J, with 16 bases between. CDR1 and CDR2 from the germline V gene are LGHDT and YNNKEL (reference sequence). The CDR3 here is CASSQESPTAGSNQPQHF. In DNA form, the CDR3 reads TGTGCCAGCAGCCAAGAATCCCCGACAGCCGGGAGCAATCAGCCCCAGCATTTT.

Only a few counts were recorded for this clone. This chain joins TRBV6-1 and TRBJ1-4; D unclear. V lost 2 bases and J lost 8, with 12 bases in between. This CDR3 contains 14 residues. From germline, CDR1 is MNHNS and CDR2 SASEGT. The DNA for the CDR3 is TGTGCCAGCAGTGAAATTCGGTTTCGCGAAAAACTGTTTTTT. It codes for CASSEIRFREKLFF.

The V gene is TRBV7-2, the J gene TRBJ1-2, with a weak D call TRBD1 (5 bases). The V end lost 5 bases, the J end lost 4 bases, and 17 bases lay between the germline ends. Germline values: CDR1 SGHTA, CDR2 FQGNSA. The length of the CDR3 is 15 residues. The CDR3 sequence is CASSPWGRVSYGYTF. The CDR3 nucleotides are TGTGCCAGCAGCCCTTGGGGCAGGGTTTCCTATGGCTACACCTTC.

This chain uses TRBV5-1 with TRBJ1-3; 7 positions agree with TRBD1. V gave up 4 bases and J gave up 0 bases; unmatched junction bases: 4. CDR1 SGHRS and CDR2 YFSETQ come from the germline V gene. This CDR3 is built from 15 residues. CDR3 protein: CASSRGQNSGNTIYF. CDR3 sequence (DNA): TGCGCCAGCAGCAGGGGACAGAACTCTGGAAACACCATATATTTT.

The genes are TRBV30 and TRBJ1-6; 8 bases agree with TRBD1. The CDR3 covers 15 residues. Trimming cost V 3 bases and J 9 bases; bases outside gene matches: 10. The germline V gene has CDR1 GTSNPN and CDR2 SVGIG (reference sequence). Here the CDR3 DNA reads TGTGCCTGGAGCACCGGCGACAGGGGACGTTCACCCCTCCACTTT. This codes for CAWSTGDRGRSPLHF.

The rearrangement uses TRBV9 and TRBJ1-2; the match to TRBD1 covers 11 bases. The CDR3 loop spans 13 amino acids. The germline gives CDR1 SGDLS, CDR2 YYNGEE. Germline trimming cut 4 bases from V and 8 bases from J; bases unmatched to any gene: 4. The CDR3 here is CASSPDRGRGYTF. The CDR3 DNA reads TGTGCCAGCAGCCCGGACAGGGGGCGCGGCTACACCTTC.

CDR3 coding DNA: TGTGCCAGTAGTAGGGACAGTCTTTGGGATGGCTACACCTTC. Translated: CASSRDSLWDGYTF. This chain connects TRBV19 to TRBJ1-2, with 7 nucleotides matching TRBD1. After removal of 4 bases from V and 6 bases from J, the junction contained 8 bases not matched to a gene. Germline assignment: CDR1 LNHDA and CDR2 SQIVND (reference sequence). The CDR3 sequence is 14 residues long.

The DNA for the CDR3 is TGCGCCAGCAGCCAAGATCCTCCTGGGGTAGCGGGGGGCCCCCTGCAGTTCTTC. Residues: CASSQDPPGVAGGPLQFF. This rearrangement joins TRBV4-3 to TRBJ2-1; 10 nucleotides align to TRBD2. The CDR3 contains 18 residues. CDR1 is LGHNA and CDR2 is YSLEER in the germline V gene. The trim removed 0 bases at V and 12 bases at J, leaving 17 bases unmatched.

The chain's CDR3 is CASSPSGRGVYGYTF. CDR3 DNA sequence: TGTGCCAGCAGCCCGTCGGGACGGGGGGTATATGGCTACACCTTC. The chain links TRBV7-9 to TRBJ1-2; a weak D match, TRBD1 (5 bases). Germline lookup yields CDR1 SEHNR and CDR2 FQNEAQ (reference sequence). V was trimmed by 5 bases and J by 5 bases, leaving 18 bases between them. This CDR3 has 15 residues.

The V call is TRBV19, the J call TRBJ1-1, with D possibly being TRBD1 (5 bases). Germline CDR1 and CDR2: LNHDA and SQIVND (reference sequence). With 7 bases removed from V and 0 bases from J, the gap between germline ends came to 21 bases. The CDR3 has 17 residues. CDR3 sequence: CASIDGGAGGMNTEAFF. CDR3 bases: TGTGCCAGTATCGATGGAGGGGCCGGTGGTATGAACACTGAAGCTTTCTTT.

The chain is built from TRBV28 and TRBJ1-6; 9 bases match TRBD1. Losses at the gene ends were 6 bases for V and 6 bases for J; bases not matched to a gene: 9. The length of the CDR3 is 16 residues. Germline-derived CDR1 and CDR2 are MDHEN and SYDVKM. CDR3 bases: TGTGCCAGCAGCGGTACAGGGGGCTATGGTAATTCACCCCTCCACTTT. This sequence encodes CASSGTGGYGNSPLHF.

The chain joins TRBV30 to TRBJ2-2, with 9 bases identical to TRBD1. The CDR3 has 16 amino acids. Trimming removed 0 bases from V and 5 bases from J; junction bases left unmatched: 7. CDR1 GTSNPN and CDR2 SVGIG come from the germline V gene (reference sequence). The CDR3 protein is CAWSVTGTGNTGELFF. The CDR3 nucleotides are TGTGCCTGGAGTGTGACCGGGACAGGGAATACCGGGGAGCTGTTTTTT.

This clone was detected a few times. The chain carries TRBV12-5 and TRBJ1-2, with D uncertain. The germline V and J ends were trimmed by 3 bases and 1 base, with 18 bases remaining between them. The CDR3 has 17 amino acids. Germline V CDR1 and CDR2: LGHNT, FRNRAP. The DNA for the CDR3 is TGTGCTAGTGGTTTAGACGAGGGAGCCACCTTTAACTATGGCTACACCTTC. Translation: CASGLDEGATFNYGYTF.

The rearrangement uses TRBV5-1 and TRBJ1-3; the D is unclear. CDR1 and CDR2 from the germline V gene are SGHRS and YFSETQ. This CDR3 comprises 16 residues. Trimming shortened V by 0 bases and J by 0 bases, and 10 bases separated the two germline ends. The CDR3 loop reads CASSLDGFTSGNTIYF. The CDR3 bases are TGCGCCAGCAGCTTGGACGGTTTTACCTCTGGAAACACCATATATTTT.

V is TRBV7-6 and J is TRBJ2-2, with TRBD1 as a possible D gene (5 bases). Trimming took off 1 base at V and 1 base at J, with 10 bases between the two ends. The germline gives CDR1 SGHVS, CDR2 FNYEAQ. The CDR3 extends over 16 amino acids. CDR3 protein: CASSLVGQGNTGELFF. CDR3 nucleotides: TGTGCCAGCAGCTTAGTTGGTCAGGGGAACACCGGGGAGCTGTTTTTT.

The chain links TRBV4-1 to TRBJ1-4, with 7 bases matching TRBD1. The CDR3 spans 15 residues. V was clipped by 1 base and J by 5 bases; unmatched bases: 4. In germline, CDR1 is MGHRA, CDR2 YSYEKL. DNA of the CDR3: TGCGCCAGCAGCCAAGTCGGAGGGGGCAATGAAAAACTGTTTTTT. Translation gives CASSQVGGGNEKLFF.

The gene calls are TRBV19 and TRBJ2-2; D uncertain. Germline values: CDR1 LNHDA, CDR2 SQIVND (reference sequence). The CDR3 sequence is 14 residues long. V lost 3 bases and J lost 1, with 6 bases in between. The DNA of the CDR3 is TGTGCCAGTAGTATGTCACAGAACACCGGGGAGCTGTTTTTT. This translates into CASSMSQNTGELFF.

The J gene is TRBJ1-3, the V gene TRBV5-1, with 7 bases matching TRBD1. Germline assignment: CDR1 SGHRS and CDR2 YFSETQ. The length of the CDR3 is 16 residues. Losses at the gene ends were 3 bases for V and 2 bases for J; bases not matched to a gene: 8. CDR3 sequence: CASSYSFGTAGNTIYF. CDR3 nucleotide sequence: TGCGCCAGCAGCTATTCTTTTGGGACAGCTGGAAACACCATATATTTT.

The chain recombines TRBV3-1 (or the pseudogene TRBV3-2) with TRBJ1-6; TRBD1 aligns across 7 bases. The germline gives CDR1 LGHDT, CDR2 YNNKEL (reference sequence). V lost 3 bases and J lost 0; bases outside the gene matches: 8. This CDR3 spans 18 amino acids. In DNA form, the CDR3 reads TGTGCCAGCAGCCACTCGACAGGGATGAGCTCCTATAATTCACCCCTCCACTTT. This gives the protein CASSHSTGMSSYNSPLHF.

The J gene is TRBJ1-2, the V gene TRBV12-3 or TRBV12-4; 9 positions agree with TRBD1. J lost 8 bases, V lost 6 bases, and 7 bases had no gene match. The CDR3 consists of 13 residues. The CDR3 bases are TGTGCCAGCAGCTACAGGGGGCAGGAGGGCTACACCTTC. This codes for CASSYRGQEGYTF.

This sequence joins TRBV7-2 and TRBJ2-5, with 7 bases lining up with TRBD2. With V trimmed by 8 bases and J by 5 bases, 11 bases remained unmatched. The germline V gene encodes CDR1 SGHTA and CDR2 FQGNSA. The CDR3 spans 14 residues. Here the CDR3 DNA reads TGTGCCAGCCGCGCAGCGGGATGGTGGGAGACCCAGTACTTC. Translation gives CASRAAGWWETQYF.

This sequence joins TRBV3-1 (or the pseudogene TRBV3-2) and TRBJ1-3; D is possibly TRBD1 (5 bases). Germline CDR1 and CDR2: LGHDT and YNNKEL (reference sequence). The V end lost 0 bases, the J end lost 2 bases, and 26 bases lay between the germline ends. The CDR3 consists of 21 residues. The CDR3 bases are TGTGCCAGCAGCCAAGATTACCGGGAGCGGGGCCGCGAAAAAACTGGAAACACCATATATTTT. Translated: CASSQDYRERGREKTGNTIYF.

The rearrangement links TRBV7-2 to TRBJ1-6, with D possibly matching TRBD1 (6 bases). The V gene's germline CDR1 is SGHTA and CDR2 FQGNSA. The CDR3 loop spans 16 amino acids. V lost 5 bases and J lost 0, with 11 bases in between. The CDR3 DNA sequence: TGTGCCAGCAGCGTTCAGGGGCTCTCCTATAATTCACCCCTCCACTTT. The encoded protein is CASSVQGLSYNSPLHF.

This clone was counted a single time. The chain joins TRBV14 to TRBJ1-1, with D unresolved. Germline lookup yields CDR1 SGHDN and CDR2 FVKESK. The CDR3 has 13 amino acids. V gave up 2 bases and J gave up 4 bases, with 8 bases separating them. CDR3 residues: CASSQLSATEAFF. DNA of the CDR3: TGTGCCAGCAGCCAATTGAGTGCCACTGAAGCTTTCTTT.